The 8 T cell receptor beta chains below all came from one sample that was sequenced in a study of control samples from healthy donors and cancer patients (dated by TCRdb to 2020 to 2022). Libraries were built with the immunoSEQ multiplex PCR assay. The clones in this table, taken by TCRdb from immuneACCESS, are in-frame only. Not every clone is retained; where verified, under half of the shortfall comes from an unresolved V gene, and the cause of the rest is unknown. In all, the sample holds fewer than 200,000 clones, and around nine tenths of those were seen once. Of the sample, approximately 1.4% is held by the ten largest clones. Sequenced: blood. The receptors originated from a man younger than 40 in good health.

This chain links TRBV7-9 with TRBJ2-7, with D perhaps TRBD2 (6 bases). CDR1 and CDR2 from the germline V gene are SEHNR and FQNEAQ (reference sequence). The CDR3 loop spans 14 amino acids. Trimming took off 1 base at V and 5 bases at J, with 12 bases between the two ends. CDR3 region: CASSLVAGSHEQYF. The CDR3 nucleotides are TGTGCCAGCAGCTTAGTTGCGGGATCCCACGAGCAGTACTTC. Supplemented by reference TRBV7-9 and TRBJ2-7, the full variable domain reads DTGVSQNPRHKITKRGQNVTFRCDPISEHNRLYWYRQTLGQGPEFLTYFQNEAQLEKSRLLSDRFSAERPKGSFSTLEIQRTEQGDSAMYLCASSLVAGSHEQYFGPGTRLTVT.

This chain uses TRBV4-1 with TRBJ2-7; D not certain. Germline CDR1 MGHRA, CDR2 YSYEKL. The ends were cut back, 0 bases at V and 3 bases at J, with 12 bases in the middle. This CDR3 comprises 15 residues. The CDR3 protein is CASSQDSGQVYEQYF. The CDR3 DNA follows: TGCGCCAGCAGCCAAGATTCTGGGCAGGTCTACGAGCAGTACTTC.

The chain is built from TRBV7-9 and TRBJ1-5; D gene uncertain. Trimming removed 4 bases from V and 6 bases from J, with 13 bases in between. CDR3 size: 14 residues. Per germline, CDR1 SEHNR and CDR2 FQNEAQ (reference sequence). The CDR3 reads CASSSSGLFQPQHF. CDR3 DNA: TGTGCCAGCAGCTCCTCAGGACTCTTTCAGCCCCAGCATTTT.

The table lists this clone with a few counts. The chain employs TRBV10-1 and TRBJ2-2; the D gene is possibly TRBD2 (6 bases). V was pared by 2 bases and J by 7 bases, with 14 bases between. This CDR3 spans 15 amino acids. Germline assignment: CDR1 WNHNN and CDR2 SYGVQD (reference sequence). The CDR3 here is CASSEAAGYGGELFF. The CDR3 DNA is TGCGCCAGCAGTGAGGCTGCGGGGTACGGCGGGGAGCTGTTTTTT.

The CDR3 DNA reads TGCGCCAGCAGCCAAGATAGGGCAGGGGGCCTGAACACTGAAGCTTTCTTT. Translation: CASSQDRAGGLNTEAFF. The chain carries TRBV4-3 and TRBJ1-1, with 8 bases identical to TRBD1. There are 17 residues in the CDR3. Germline V lookup: CDR1 LGHNA, CDR2 YSLEER. V was clipped by 0 bases and J by 0 bases; unmatched bases: 6.

The rearrangement joins TRBV5-4 to TRBJ2-2, with 7 bases that match TRBD1. The junction had 1 base not matched to a gene; V was cut back by 2 bases and J by 0 bases. The CDR3 sequence is 15 residues long. Germline V gene lookup returns CDR1 SGHNT and CDR2 YYREEE (reference sequence). The CDR3 is CASSFGTANTGELFF. The DNA of the CDR3 is TGTGCCAGCAGCTTCGGGACAGCGAACACCGGGGAGCTGTTTTTT.

The chain uses TRBV4-1 and TRBJ2-7; D is uncertain. The CDR3 has 14 amino acids. Germline-derived CDR1 and CDR2 are MGHRA and YSYEKL. Trimming cost V 5 bases and J 2 bases, with 13 bases left between them. This CDR3 reads CASSAQGPTYEQYF. The DNA of the CDR3 is TGCGCCAGCAGCGCCCAAGGTCCTACCTACGAGCAGTACTTC.

This clone was found once. The chain links TRBV28 to TRBJ2-5; tentatively, D is TRBD2 (5 bases). Germline CDR1 MDHEN, CDR2 SYDVKM. The germline V and J ends were trimmed by 5 bases and 5 bases, with 18 bases remaining between them. This CDR3 spans 15 amino acids. The CDR3 DNA reads as TGTGCCAGCAGTATACTAGGAAAGGGCCGGGAGACCCAGTACTTC. Translated, it gives CASSILGKGRETQYF.